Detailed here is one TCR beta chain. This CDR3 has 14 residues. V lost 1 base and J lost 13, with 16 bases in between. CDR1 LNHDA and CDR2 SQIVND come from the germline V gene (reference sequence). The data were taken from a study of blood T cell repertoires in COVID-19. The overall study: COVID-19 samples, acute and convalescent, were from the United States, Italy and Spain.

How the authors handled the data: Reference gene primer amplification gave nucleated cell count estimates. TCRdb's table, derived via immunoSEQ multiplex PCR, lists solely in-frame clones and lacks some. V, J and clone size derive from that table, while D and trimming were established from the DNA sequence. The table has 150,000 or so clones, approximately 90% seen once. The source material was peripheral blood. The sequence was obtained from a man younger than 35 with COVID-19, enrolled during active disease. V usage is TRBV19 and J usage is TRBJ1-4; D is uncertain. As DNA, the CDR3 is TGTGCCAGTAGTATAGCCCCTCTGGAACGGGGACTGTTTTTT. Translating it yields CASSIAPLERGLFF.